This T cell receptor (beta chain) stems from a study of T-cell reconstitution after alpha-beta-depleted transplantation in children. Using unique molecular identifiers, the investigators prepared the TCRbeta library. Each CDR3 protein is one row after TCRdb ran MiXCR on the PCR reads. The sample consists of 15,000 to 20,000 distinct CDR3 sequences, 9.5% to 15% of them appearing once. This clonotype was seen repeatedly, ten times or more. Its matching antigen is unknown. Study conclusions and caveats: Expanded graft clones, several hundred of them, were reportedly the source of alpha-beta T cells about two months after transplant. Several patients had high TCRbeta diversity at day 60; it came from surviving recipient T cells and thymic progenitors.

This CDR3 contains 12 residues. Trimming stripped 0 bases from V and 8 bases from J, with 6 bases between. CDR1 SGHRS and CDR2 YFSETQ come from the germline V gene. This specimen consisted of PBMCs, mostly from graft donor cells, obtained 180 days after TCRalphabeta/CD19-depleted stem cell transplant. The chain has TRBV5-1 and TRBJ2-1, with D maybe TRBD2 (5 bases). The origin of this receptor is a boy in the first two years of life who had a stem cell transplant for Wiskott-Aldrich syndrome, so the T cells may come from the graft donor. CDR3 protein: CASSLGGYEQFF. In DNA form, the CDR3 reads TGCGCCAGCAGCTTGGGAGGGTATGAGCAGTTCTTC. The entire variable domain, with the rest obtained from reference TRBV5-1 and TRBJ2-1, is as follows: KAGVTQTPRYLIKTRGQQVTLSCSPISGHRSVSWYQQTPGQGLQFLFEYFSETQRNKGNFPGRFSGRQFSNSRSEMNVSTLELGDSALYLCASSLGGYEQFFGPGTRLTVL.